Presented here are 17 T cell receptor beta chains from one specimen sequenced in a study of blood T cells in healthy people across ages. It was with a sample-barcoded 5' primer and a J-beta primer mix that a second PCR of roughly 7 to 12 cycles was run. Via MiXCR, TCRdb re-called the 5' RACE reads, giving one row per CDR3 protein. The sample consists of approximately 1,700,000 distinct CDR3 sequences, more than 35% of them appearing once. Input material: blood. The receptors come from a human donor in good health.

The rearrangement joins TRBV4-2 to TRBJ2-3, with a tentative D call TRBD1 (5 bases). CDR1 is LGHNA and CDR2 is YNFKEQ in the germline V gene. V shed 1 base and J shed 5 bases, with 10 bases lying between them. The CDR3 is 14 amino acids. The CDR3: CASSQGGAEDTQYF. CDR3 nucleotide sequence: TGTGCCAGCAGCCAAGGGGGCGCTGAAGATACGCAGTATTTT.

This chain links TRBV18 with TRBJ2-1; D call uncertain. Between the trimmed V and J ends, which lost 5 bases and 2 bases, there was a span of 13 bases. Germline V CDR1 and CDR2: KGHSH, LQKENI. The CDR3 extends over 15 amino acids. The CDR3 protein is CASSTRTDTYNEQFF. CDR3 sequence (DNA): TGTGCCAGCTCAACCCGGACCGATACCTACAATGAGCAGTTCTTC.

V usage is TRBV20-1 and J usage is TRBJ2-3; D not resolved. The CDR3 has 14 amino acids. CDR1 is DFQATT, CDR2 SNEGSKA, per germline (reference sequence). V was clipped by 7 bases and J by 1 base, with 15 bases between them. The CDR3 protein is CSGKDRDGTDTQYF. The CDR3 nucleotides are TGCAGTGGGAAGGATAGAGATGGCACAGATACGCAGTATTTT.

The CDR3 bases are TGCAGTGCTAGGCCGACCGGGACAGGGTACACTGAAGCTTTCTTT. The encoded protein is CSARPTGTGYTEAFF. V usage is TRBV20-1 and J usage is TRBJ1-1; TRBD1 agrees at 9 bases. The junction had 8 bases not matched to a gene; V was cut back by 3 bases and J by 3 bases. The CDR3 has 15 amino acids. Germline V gene data show CDR1 as DFQATT and CDR2 as SNEGSKA (reference sequence).

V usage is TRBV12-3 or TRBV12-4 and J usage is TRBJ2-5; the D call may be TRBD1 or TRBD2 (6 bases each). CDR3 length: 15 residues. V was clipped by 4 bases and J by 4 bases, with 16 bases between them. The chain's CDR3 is CASSWVSGGGETQYF. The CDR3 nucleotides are TGTGCCAGCAGTTGGGTCAGCGGAGGGGGAGAGACCCAGTACTTC.

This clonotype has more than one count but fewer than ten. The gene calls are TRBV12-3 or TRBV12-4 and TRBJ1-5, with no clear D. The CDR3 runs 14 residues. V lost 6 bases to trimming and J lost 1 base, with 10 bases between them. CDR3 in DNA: TGTGCCAGCAGATGGACCGTAAGCAATCAGCCCCAGCATTTT. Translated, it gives CASRWTVSNQPQHF.

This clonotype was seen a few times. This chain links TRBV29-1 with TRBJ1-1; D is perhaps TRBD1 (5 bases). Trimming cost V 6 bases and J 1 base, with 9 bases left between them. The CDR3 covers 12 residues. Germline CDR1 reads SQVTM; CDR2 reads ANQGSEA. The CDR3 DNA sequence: TGCAGCGTGGGGGTCTCGAACACTGAAGCTTTCTTT. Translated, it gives CSVGVSNTEAFF.

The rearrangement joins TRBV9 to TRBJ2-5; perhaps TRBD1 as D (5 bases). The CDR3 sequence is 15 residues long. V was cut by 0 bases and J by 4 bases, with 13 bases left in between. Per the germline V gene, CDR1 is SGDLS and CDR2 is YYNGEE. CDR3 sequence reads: CASSVGASQGETQYF. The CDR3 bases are TGTGCCAGCAGCGTAGGGGCCAGCCAGGGAGAGACCCAGTACTTC. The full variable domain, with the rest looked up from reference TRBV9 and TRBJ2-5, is DSGVTQTPKHLITATGQRVTLRCSPRSGDLSVYWYQQSLDQGLQFLIQYYNGEERAKGNILERFSAQQFPDLHSELNLSSLELGDSALYFCASSVGASQGETQYFGPGTRLLVL.

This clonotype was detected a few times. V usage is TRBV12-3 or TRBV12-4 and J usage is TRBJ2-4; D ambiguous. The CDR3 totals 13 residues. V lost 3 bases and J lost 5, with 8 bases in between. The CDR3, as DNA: TGTGCCAGCAGTTTTGGTTGGGAAAACATTCAGTACTTC. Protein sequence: CASSFGWENIQYF.

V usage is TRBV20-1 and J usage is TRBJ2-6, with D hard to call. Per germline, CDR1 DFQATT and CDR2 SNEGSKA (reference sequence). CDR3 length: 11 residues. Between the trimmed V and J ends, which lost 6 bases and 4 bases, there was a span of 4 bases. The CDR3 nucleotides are TGCAGTGCGCTCGGGGCCAACGTCCTGACTTTC. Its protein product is CSALGANVLTF.

Here the CDR3 reads CASSLVPGTIDEQYF. The CDR3 DNA reads as TGTGCCAGCAGCTTAGTCCCGGGGACGATCGACGAGCAGTACTTC. This chain joins TRBV7-2 and TRBJ2-7; D is possibly TRBD1 or TRBD2 (5 bases each). This CDR3 contains 15 residues. Trimming pared 1 base from V and 5 bases from J, leaving 15 bases between. Germline V CDR1 and CDR2: SGHTA, FQGNSA.

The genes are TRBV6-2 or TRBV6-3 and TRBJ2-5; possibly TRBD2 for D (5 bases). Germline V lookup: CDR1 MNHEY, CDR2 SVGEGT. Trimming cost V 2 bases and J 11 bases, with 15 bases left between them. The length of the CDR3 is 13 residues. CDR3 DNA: TGTGCCAGCAGTTACAACCAGGAGGCGAGGCAGTACTTC. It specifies CASSYNQEARQYF.

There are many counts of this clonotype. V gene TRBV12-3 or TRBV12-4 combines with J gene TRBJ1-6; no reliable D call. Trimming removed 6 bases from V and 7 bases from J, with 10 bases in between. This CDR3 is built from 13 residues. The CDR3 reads CASSLGGNSPLHF. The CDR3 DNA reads TGTGCCAGCAGCCTGGGTGGAAATTCACCCCTCCACTTT.

The CDR3 DNA follows: TGTGCCACCAGCAGCGACTGGAACTCCTACAATGAGCAGTTCTTC. It encodes CATSSDWNSYNEQFF. This chain joins TRBV15 and TRBJ2-1; D unresolved. V gave up 3 bases and J gave up 0 bases, with 9 bases separating them. The germline V gene has CDR1 LNHNV and CDR2 YYDKDF (reference sequence). CDR3 length equals 15 residues. Drawing the rest from reference TRBV15 and TRBJ2-1, the complete variable domain is DAMVIQNPRYQVTQFGKPVTLSCSQTLNHNVMYWYQQKSSQAPKLLFHYYDKDFNNEADTPDNFQSRRPNTSFCFLDIRSPGLGDTAMYLCATSSDWNSYNEQFFGPGTRLTVL.

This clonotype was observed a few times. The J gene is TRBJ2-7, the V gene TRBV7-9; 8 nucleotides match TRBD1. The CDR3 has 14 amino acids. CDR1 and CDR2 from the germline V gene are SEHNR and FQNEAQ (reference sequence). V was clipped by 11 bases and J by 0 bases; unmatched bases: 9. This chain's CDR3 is CASGVGTGSYEQYF. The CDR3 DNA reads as TGTGCCTCCGGAGTGGGGACAGGCTCCTACGAGCAGTACTTC. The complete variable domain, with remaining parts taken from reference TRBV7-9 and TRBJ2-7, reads DTGVSQNPRHKITKRGQNVTFRCDPISEHNRLYWYRQTLGQGPEFLTYFQNEAQLEKSRLLSDRFSAERPKGSFSTLEIQRTEQGDSAMYLCASGVGTGSYEQYFGPGTRLTVT.

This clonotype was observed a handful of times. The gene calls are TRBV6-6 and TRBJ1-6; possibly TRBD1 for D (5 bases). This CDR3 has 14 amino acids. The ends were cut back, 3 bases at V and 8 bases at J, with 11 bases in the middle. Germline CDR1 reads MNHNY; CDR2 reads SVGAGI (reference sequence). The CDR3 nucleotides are TGTGCCAGCAGTTATGGCGACAGCTATTCACCCCTCCACTTT. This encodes CASSYGDSYSPLHF.

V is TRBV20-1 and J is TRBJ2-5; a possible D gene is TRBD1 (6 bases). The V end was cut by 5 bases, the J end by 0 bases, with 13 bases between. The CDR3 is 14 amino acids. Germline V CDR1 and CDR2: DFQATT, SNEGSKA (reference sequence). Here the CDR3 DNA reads TGCAGTGCTTCCGATCGGACAGACCAAGAGACCCAGTACTTC. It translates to CSASDRTDQETQYF.